Below, 30 T cell receptor beta chains from the same sample are listed, as sequenced in a study of radiotherapy plus CTLA-4 blockade in lung cancer. Libraries were prepared by immunoSEQ multiplex PCR; TCRdb keeps only in-frame clonotypes and omits some of them. The profile shows some 70,000 clones, around four fifths of them singletons. Sequenced here: peripheral blood, sampled from a patient treated with radiotherapy plus ipilimumab. Receptors originate from a human donor with non-small cell lung cancer who had a partial response to radiotherapy plus ipilimumab.

V and J are TRBV9 and TRBJ2-1, with TRBD2 matching over 13 bases. Looked up from germline, CDR1 is SGDLS and CDR2 is YYNGEE. Unmatched junction bases numbered 8, after V lost 6 bases and J lost 8 bases. The CDR3 consists of 15 residues. The CDR3 protein is CASTRTSGSYDEQFF. CDR3 bases: TGTGCCAGCACCAGGACTAGCGGGAGTTACGATGAGCAGTTCTTC.

The rearrangement uses TRBV9 and TRBJ1-1; D is unresolved. The germline gives CDR1 SGDLS, CDR2 YYNGEE. CDR3 length: 14 amino acids. The V end lost 0 bases, the J end lost 5 bases, and 11 bases lay between the germline ends. The CDR3 region is CASSVDDIGTEAFF. As DNA, the CDR3 is TGTGCCAGCAGCGTAGATGACATCGGAACTGAAGCTTTCTTT.

The chain joins TRBV5-1 to TRBJ2-3; tentative D call: TRBD1 (6 bases). Trimming took 3 bases from V and 7 from J, leaving 15 bases between them. Germline V gene sequence: CDR1 SGHRS, CDR2 YFSETQ. The CDR3 sequence is 14 residues long. The CDR3 DNA sequence: TGCGCCAGCAGCTCTTCCCCACAGGGTTATACGCAGTATTTT. It specifies CASSSSPQGYTQYF.

The rearrangement links TRBV5-6 to TRBJ2-2; 7 bases are a match to TRBD1. From germline, CDR1 is SGHDT and CDR2 YYEEEE. The V gene end was trimmed by 5 bases and the J gene end by 0 bases; junction bases not matched to a gene: 13. The CDR3 spans 18 residues. The CDR3 reads CASSPFLKGAANTGELFF. Here the CDR3 DNA reads TGTGCCAGCAGTCCATTTCTCAAGGGGGCTGCGAACACCGGGGAGCTGTTTTTT. The full variable domain, its missing parts supplied by reference TRBV5-6 and TRBJ2-2, is DAGVTQSPTHLIKTRGQQVTLRCSPKSGHDTVSWYQQALGQGPQFIFQYYEEEERQRGNFPDRFSGHQFPNYSSELNVNALLLGDSALYLCASSPFLKGAANTGELFFGEGSRLTVL.

Only one count was recorded for this clone. The rearrangement uses TRBV14 and TRBJ2-1; D call uncertain. The V end lost 4 bases, the J end lost 0 bases, and 10 bases lay between the germline ends. Germline V gives CDR1 SGHDN, CDR2 FVKESK. CDR3 size: 15 residues. CDR3 coding DNA: TGTGCCAGCAGCCCCCGGGTTCTCTCCTACAATGAGCAGTTCTTC. This encodes CASSPRVLSYNEQFF.

The chain uses TRBV18 and TRBJ1-1, with a possible D match to TRBD1 (6 bases). The V gene lost 1 base and the J gene lost 5 bases, with 11 bases spanning the gap. The CDR3 length is 14 residues. Germline V CDR1 and CDR2: KGHSH, LQKENI. CDR3 DNA: TGTGCCAGCTCACCACGGGAGAGGGGGACTGAAGCTTTCTTT. Its translation is CASSPRERGTEAFF.

The chain is built from TRBV5-5 and TRBJ1-1; 7 bases map to TRBD1. The germline V gene has CDR1 SGHKS and CDR2 YYEKEE (reference sequence). This CDR3 contains 17 residues. With V trimmed by 3 bases and J by 0 bases, 11 bases remained unmatched. CDR3 residues: CASSYFPQGRMNTEAFF. The CDR3 nucleotides read TGTGCCAGCAGCTATTTCCCACAGGGGCGCATGAACACTGAAGCTTTCTTT.

The chain couples TRBV5-1 to TRBJ2-7, with TRBD1 matching 12 bases. The germline V gene encodes CDR1 SGHRS and CDR2 YFSETQ. This CDR3 has 14 residues. Unmatched junction bases numbered 4, after V lost 4 bases and J lost 5 bases. This CDR3 reads CASSRGTGGNEQYF. The DNA for the CDR3 is TGCGCCAGCAGCCGAGGGACAGGGGGCAACGAGCAGTACTTC.

This clone appeared a few times. The rearrangement links TRBV6-1 to TRBJ1-5; 7 bases agree with TRBD1. The CDR3 is made up of 15 amino acids. Germline V gives CDR1 MNHNS, CDR2 SASEGT. After removal of 7 bases from V and 2 bases from J, the junction contained 8 bases not matched to a gene. CDR3 protein: CASTGQGVGNQPQHF. In DNA form, the CDR3 reads TGTGCCAGCACCGGCCAGGGGGTGGGCAATCAGCCCCAGCATTTT.

This chain joins TRBV19 and TRBJ2-1; tentatively, D is TRBD2 (6 bases). This CDR3 comprises 13 residues. V lost 5 bases, J lost 14 bases, and 19 bases lay in between. Germline lookup yields CDR1 LNHDA and CDR2 SQIVND (reference sequence). The CDR3 protein is CASSATSPQGKFF. CDR3 bases: TGTGCCAGTAGTGCCACTAGCCCCCAGGGCAAGTTCTTC.

The chain joins TRBV30 to TRBJ2-3; D is perhaps TRBD2 (6 bases). Germline V gene data show CDR1 as GTSNPN and CDR2 as SVGIG (reference sequence). CDR3 length: 15 amino acids. The V gene lost 3 bases and the J gene lost 4 bases, with 17 bases spanning the gap. The CDR3 DNA sequence: TGTGCCTGGAGCCCGGGACTTAAAGGGGCAGATACGCAGTATTTT. As protein: CAWSPGLKGADTQYF.

This clone was observed a single time. The chain links TRBV11-3 to TRBJ2-7; 10 nucleotides line up with TRBD2. CDR1 is SGHNT and CDR2 is YENEEA in the germline V gene. Trimming at V came to 8 bases and at J to 2 bases, leaving 0 bases not matched to a gene. This CDR3 region has 12 residues. The CDR3 protein is CASGLAAYEQYF. CDR3 in DNA: TGTGCCAGCGGACTAGCGGCCTACGAGCAGTACTTC.

The V gene is TRBV28, the J gene TRBJ2-5; 7 nucleotides align to TRBD1. Germline CDR1 reads MDHEN; CDR2 reads SYDVKM. The V segment lost 6 bases and the J segment 5 bases; nucleotides outside the gene matches: 9. The CDR3 is 14 residues long. CDR3 DNA sequence: TGTGCCAGCAGCTCGCAAGGGGGCTGGGAGACCCAGTACTTC. Its translation: CASSSQGGWETQYF.

The V and J genes are TRBV4-2 and TRBJ1-1; D possibly corresponds to TRBD1 (5 bases). Trimming pared 2 bases from V and 0 bases from J, leaving 10 bases between. This CDR3 comprises 15 residues. Germline loops: CDR1 LGHNA, CDR2 YNFKEQ. As DNA, the CDR3 is TGTGCCAGCAGCCAACCTGGACAATTGAACACTGAAGCTTTCTTT. It yields the protein CASSQPGQLNTEAFF.

The V gene is TRBV6-6, the J gene TRBJ1-2; 8 bases align to TRBD1. CDR3 size: 12 residues. The V segment lost 6 bases and the J segment 7 bases; nucleotides outside the gene matches: 4. Germline V gene sequence: CDR1 MNHNY, CDR2 SVGAGI (reference sequence). The chain's CDR3 is CASRTDRVGYTF. The CDR3 DNA reads as TGTGCCAGCAGAACGGACAGGGTTGGCTACACCTTC.

This clone was picked up a small number of times. The chain employs TRBV18 and TRBJ2-1, with TRBD1 as a possible D gene (5 bases). Trimming removed 1 base from V and 6 bases from J, with 13 bases in between. The CDR3 is 15 amino acids. Germline loops: CDR1 KGHSH, CDR2 LQKENI. In DNA, the CDR3 is TGTGCCAGCTCACCACAGGGGCCGGTGGTCAATGAGCAGTTCTTC. Amino acids: CASSPQGPVVNEQFF.

This clone has only a few counts. The gene calls are TRBV7-2 and TRBJ2-1, with D unclear. This CDR3 comprises 14 residues. Germline V gene sequence: CDR1 SGHTA, CDR2 FQGNSA. Trimming removed 5 bases from V and 1 base from J, with 9 bases in between. DNA for the CDR3: TGTGCCAGCAGCCCCAGTAAGTCCTACAATGAGCAGTTCTTC. Translating it yields CASSPSKSYNEQFF.

CDR3 sequence reads: CASSSAGTANTEAFF. The CDR3 nucleotides are TGTGCCAGCAGTTCCGCCGGGACAGCCAACACTGAAGCTTTCTTT. J is TRBJ1-1 and V is TRBV6-5; 7 bases line up with TRBD1. CDR3 size: 15 residues. The V and J ends lost 4 bases and 2 bases, in that order; junction bases with no gene match: 7. CDR1 is MNHEY, CDR2 SVGAGI, per germline.

The chain couples TRBV9 to TRBJ1-4; no definite D call. Germline lookup yields CDR1 SGDLS and CDR2 YYNGEE. The length of the CDR3 is 15 residues. V dropped 0 bases and J dropped 5 bases, with 11 bases sitting between them. CDR3 DNA sequence: TGTGCCAGCAGCGTAGCCGGAGGGTGGAATGAAAAACTGTTTTTT. It translates to CASSVAGGWNEKLFF.

This chain uses TRBV29-1 with TRBJ2-7; D is unclear. V lost 7 bases and J 1 base, leaving 8 bases between the germline ends. This CDR3 comprises 11 residues. CDR1 SQVTM and CDR2 ANQGSEA come from the germline V gene. CDR3 bases: TGCAGCGGCAGAAGTTCCTACGAGCAGTACTTC. This translates into CSGRSSYEQYF.

The V call is TRBV10-2, the J call TRBJ2-1; TRBD2 agrees at 9 bases. This CDR3 region has 14 residues. Germline CDR1 WSHSY, CDR2 SAAADI. The CDR3: CASAGGGVYNEQFF. CDR3 bases: TGCGCTTCTGCGGGAGGGGGAGTCTACAATGAGCAGTTCTTC.

This chain uses TRBV6-6 with TRBJ2-4, with D tentatively TRBD2 (5 bases). V was clipped by 4 bases and J by 0 bases, with 13 bases between them. CDR3 length: 16 amino acids. In germline, CDR1 is MNHNY, CDR2 SVGAGI (reference sequence). This chain's CDR3 is CASSLTGLPAKNIQYF. CDR3 nucleotides: TGTGCCAGCAGTTTAACCGGACTGCCAGCCAAAAACATTCAGTACTTC.

The chain links TRBV19 to TRBJ2-2, with a tentative D call TRBD2 (6 bases). V was pared by 7 bases and J by 3 bases, with 21 bases between. Germline CDR1 and CDR2: LNHDA and SQIVND (reference sequence). The CDR3 consists of 17 residues. The CDR3 region is CASIPLIGGAYTGELFF. The CDR3 nucleotides are TGTGCCAGTATCCCTTTGATCGGGGGAGCGTACACCGGGGAGCTGTTTTTT.

The chain combines TRBV7-2 with TRBJ2-7; TRBD2 aligns across 12 bases. V shed 5 bases, J shed 4 bases, and the junction held 6 bases outside the gene matches. Germline V gene data show CDR1 as SGHTA and CDR2 as FQGNSA. The CDR3 consists of 15 residues. The CDR3 region is CASSLTSGSRYEQYF. Here the CDR3 DNA reads TGTGCCAGCAGCCTGACTAGCGGGAGTAGGTACGAGCAGTACTTC.

The CDR3 spells CASSLGATVEQYF. CDR3 coding DNA: TGTGCCAGCAGCTTAGGTGCCACAGTCGAGCAGTACTTC. The chain uses TRBV11-2 and TRBJ2-5; no reliable D call. The closer fit of TRBJ2-7 to the DNA end suggests the J call may be wrong. The CDR3 extends over 13 amino acids. Germline CDR1 is SGHAT and CDR2 is FQNNGV.

The chain employs TRBV7-6 and TRBJ2-1; 9 nucleotides match TRBD1. V lost 5 bases and J lost 6; bases outside the gene matches: 8. Germline V gene lookup returns CDR1 SGHVS and CDR2 FNYEAQ. There are 15 residues in the CDR3. The CDR3 region has the DNA TGTGCCAGCAGCGCTTACAGGGGGCGCAGCAATGAGCAGTTCTTC. Translation gives CASSAYRGRSNEQFF.

This clone was counted between two and nine times. The V call is TRBV5-4, the J call TRBJ2-1; possible D gene TRBD2, 6 bases. With 5 bases removed from V and 1 base from J, the gap between germline ends came to 13 bases. Germline CDR1 SGHNT, CDR2 YYREEE (reference sequence). CDR3 size: 15 residues. The CDR3 DNA reads TGTGCCAGCAGGGAGGGGCGGATGTCCTACAATGAGCAGTTCTTC. Protein: CASREGRMSYNEQFF.

V usage is TRBV4-2 and J usage is TRBJ1-4; 8 bases line up with TRBD1. V trimming: 2 bases; J trimming: 7 bases; junction bases outside the gene matches: 12. The CDR3 is made up of 17 amino acids. Looked up from germline, CDR1 is LGHNA and CDR2 is YNFKEQ. The CDR3 bases are TGTGCCAGCAGCCAATTCCCCTCGCAGGGGGCGGGTGAAAAACTGTTTTTT. Its translation is CASSQFPSQGAGEKLFF.

The chain employs TRBV11-2 and TRBJ2-7; D gene ambiguous. The CDR3 runs 12 residues. Germline V CDR1 and CDR2: SGHAT, FQNNGV. The ends were cut back, 1 base at V and 6 bases at J, with 7 bases in the middle. The CDR3 DNA sequence: TGTGCCAGCAGCTTAGGAGGAGTCGAGCAGTACTTC. Residues: CASSLGGVEQYF.

In DNA, the CDR3 is TGTGCCAGCAGCCAAGATTGGGCAGGCAATCAGCCCCAGCATTTT. Translating gives CASSQDWAGNQPQHF. The V call is TRBV4-2, the J call TRBJ1-5; D is unclear. CDR3 length: 15 amino acids. Trimming stripped 0 bases from V and 2 bases from J, with 8 bases between. From germline, CDR1 is LGHNA and CDR2 YNFKEQ.